Detailed here is one TCR beta chain. What it recognizes is unknown. These data originate in a study of shared clonotypes between healthy human individuals. Per the germline V gene, CDR1 is SEHNR and CDR2 is FQNEAQ (reference sequence). Trimming removed 4 bases at V and 5 bases at J, with 4 bases between. There are 11 residues in the CDR3. This table comes from immunoSEQ multiplex PCR, and its TCRdb copy is limited to in-frame clones, with some not included. The sample yields a few hundred thousand clones, approximately 65% seen once. General study results and limits: Exclusively blood specimens were collected; tissue repertoires likely differ. In a handful of donors, around 5.5% of naive CD4 clonotypes appeared in common. Memory subsets generally showed smaller estimated richness than naive subsets did. Clonotypes which were not shared had lower generation probabilities than clonotypes that all four donors shared.

Sequenced material: memory CD4+ T cells sorted from blood. Stated subset: CD45RA-negative fraction. The V call is TRBV7-9, the J call TRBJ2-3; D uncertain. The clonotype originates from a man between 25 and 39 years old in good health. The CDR3 DNA reads TGTGCCAGCAGCTCCGAAGATACGCAGTATTTT. This encodes CASSSEDTQYF. Based on the CDR3 plus reference TRBV7-9 and TRBJ2-3, the full variable domain is DTGVSQNPRHKITKRGQNVTFRCDPISEHNRLYWYRQTLGQGPEFLTYFQNEAQLEKSRLLSDRFSAERPKGSFSTLEIQRTEQGDSAMYLCASSSEDTQYFGPGTRLTVL.